What follows are 20 T cell receptor beta chains derived from one specimen sequenced in a study of response to subunit inactivated influenza vaccine. MiXCR was run by TCRdb on the RT-PCR reads, yielding one entry per CDR3 protein. The table includes some 800,000 distinct CDR3 sequences, over 20% detected once. The sample here was PBMCs from blood, taken 5 to 6 days after vaccination. Receptors originate from a man aged 50 to 59 who received an inactivated influenza vaccine.

The rearrangement joins TRBV5-1 to TRBJ2-2, with D perhaps matching TRBD2 (6 bases). The CDR3 covers 14 residues. Germline lookup yields CDR1 SGHRS and CDR2 YFSETQ. Between the trimmed V and J ends, which lost 2 bases and 5 bases, there was a span of 10 bases. CDR3 protein: CASSFGSGTGELFF. DNA for the CDR3: TGCGCCAGCAGCTTCGGTAGCGGAACCGGGGAGCTGTTTTTT.

The chain combines TRBV20-1 with TRBJ2-7; 9 positions match TRBD1. CDR1 is DFQATT, CDR2 SNEGSKA, per germline (reference sequence). CDR3 length: 14 residues. Losses at the gene ends were 3 bases for V and 0 bases for J; bases not matched to a gene: 3. CDR3 nucleotides: TGCAGTGCTAGTTGGACAGGGGACTCCTACGAGCAGTACTTC. Translation gives CSASWTGDSYEQYF.

This clonotype was picked up a small number of times. The chain employs TRBV28 and TRBJ2-1; 9 nucleotides agree with TRBD2. Losses at the gene ends were 6 bases for V and 0 bases for J; bases not matched to a gene: 12. The CDR3 contains 18 residues. The V gene's germline CDR1 is MDHEN and CDR2 SYDVKM. The CDR3 DNA is TGTGCCAGCAGGCCCTGGCGGCGGGAGGGGAGCTCCTACAATGAGCAGTTCTTC. Protein sequence: CASRPWRREGSSYNEQFF.

In this sample, this clonotype turned up a few times. CDR3 protein: CASSTGLAGAPEQFF. CDR3 bases: TGTGCCAGCAGCACGGGACTAGCGGGAGCGCCTGAGCAGTTCTTC. V and J are TRBV11-3 and TRBJ2-1, with 14 bases matching TRBD2. The CDR3 has 15 amino acids. CDR1 and CDR2 (germline): SGHNT, YENEEA. With V trimmed by 5 bases and J by 9 bases, 6 bases remained unmatched.

The chain carries TRBV7-9 and TRBJ2-2, with a weak D call TRBD2 (6 bases). The CDR3 totals 16 residues. Germline CDR1 reads SEHNR; CDR2 reads FQNEAQ (reference sequence). The V and J ends lost 5 bases and 4 bases respectively, with 17 bases between them. Here the CDR3 reads CASSPRSGGSTGELFF. CDR3 bases: TGTGCCAGCAGCCCCCGCTCCGGGGGAAGCACCGGGGAGCTGTTTTTT. Variable domain in full (rest from reference TRBV7-9 and TRBJ2-2): DTGVSQNPRHKITKRGQNVTFRCDPISEHNRLYWYRQTLGQGPEFLTYFQNEAQLEKSRLLSDRFSAERPKGSFSTLEIQRTEQGDSAMYLCASSPRSGGSTGELFFGEGSRLTVL.

V is TRBV14 and J is TRBJ2-3; D call uncertain. V was pared by 0 bases and J by 6 bases, with 7 bases between. CDR1 is SGHDN, CDR2 FVKESK, per germline. The length of the CDR3 is 13 residues. CDR3 DNA: TGTGCCAGCAGCCAAGAGATTCTGGATACGCAGTATTTT. Protein product: CASSQEILDTQYF.

This chain connects TRBV10-3 to TRBJ2-7, with no clear D. V shed 2 bases and J shed 10 bases, with 12 bases lying between them. This CDR3 has 12 amino acids. Germline values: CDR1 ENHRY, CDR2 SYGVKD. The CDR3 region has the DNA TGTGCCATCAGTGAGACGAGGACCGCACAGTACTTC. Its protein product is CAISETRTAQYF.

V gene TRBV7-9 combines with J gene TRBJ2-1; 8 bases map to TRBD2. V was clipped by 2 bases and J by 10 bases; unmatched bases: 7. The CDR3 is 14 amino acids. Germline values: CDR1 SEHNR, CDR2 FQNEAQ (reference sequence). DNA for the CDR3: TGTGCCAGCAGCTTACCGGGACTAGGAAAGGAGCAGTTCTTC. Protein sequence: CASSLPGLGKEQFF.

The chain recombines TRBV5-6 with TRBJ1-2; D possibly corresponds to TRBD1 (5 bases). Trimming pared 6 bases from V and 8 bases from J, leaving 23 bases between. The CDR3 spans 15 residues. Germline V gene data show CDR1 as SGHDT and CDR2 as YYEEEE. The CDR3 loop reads CASIPNPGLTIGYTF. CDR3 nucleotides: TGTGCCAGCATCCCGAATCCGGGGCTAACTATAGGCTACACCTTC.

This clonotype showed up just a few times. The rearrangement links TRBV10-3 to TRBJ2-7; 9 nucleotides agree with TRBD2. Germline loops: CDR1 ENHRY, CDR2 SYGVKD. Trimming cost V 4 bases and J 4 bases; bases outside gene matches: 5. CDR3 length: 14 residues. The chain's CDR3 is CAISGLAGVYEQYF. The DNA for the CDR3 is TGTGCCATCAGTGGTTTAGCGGGAGTGTACGAGCAGTACTTC.

The rearrangement joins TRBV4-3 to TRBJ2-4, with 13 positions matching TRBD2. The CDR3 is 17 amino acids. The V segment lost 3 bases and the J segment 6 bases; nucleotides outside the gene matches: 8. The V gene's germline CDR1 is LGHNA and CDR2 YSLEER. For the CDR3, the DNA is TGCGCCAGCAGCCAGCCGGGACTAGCGGGGTTCTTAAACATTCAGTACTTC. Translated: CASSQPGLAGFLNIQYF.

V is TRBV29-1 and J is TRBJ2-7, with a weak D call TRBD2 (5 bases). Germline CDR1 and CDR2: SQVTM and ANQGSEA. V was cut by 0 bases and J by 4 bases, with 7 bases left in between. The CDR3 is 12 residues long. The CDR3 loop reads CSVEDSGYEQYF. For the CDR3, the DNA is TGCAGCGTTGAAGACTCGGGATACGAGCAGTACTTC.

About this clonotype: Compared with germline, one end of the junction differs, possibly owing to a read error. V gene TRBV29-1 combines with J gene TRBJ2-7; D gene ambiguous. CDR1 SQVTM and CDR2 ANQGSEA come from the germline V gene. The CDR3 spans 12 residues. CDR3 in DNA: TGCAGCGTCGTGGGCCTTGCGTACGAGCAGTGCTTC. This sequence encodes CSVVGLAYEQCF.

The table lists this clonotype with many counts. The rearrangement joins TRBV4-3 to TRBJ2-5, with D possibly being TRBD1 (5 bases). V was pared by 3 bases and J by 0 bases, with 11 bases between. Germline V gene lookup returns CDR1 LGHNA and CDR2 YSLEER. The CDR3 runs to 15 residues. The CDR3 reads CASSQVQENQETQYF. The CDR3 nucleotides read TGCGCCAGCAGCCAGGTACAGGAGAACCAAGAGACCCAGTACTTC.

This clonotype was observed a handful of times. The gene calls are TRBV4-1 and TRBJ2-2; D might be TRBD2 (5 bases). There are 15 residues in the CDR3. CDR1 and CDR2 from the germline V gene are MGHRA and YSYEKL. V was cut by 1 base and J by 5 bases, with 11 bases left in between. CDR3 nucleotide sequence: TGCGCCAGCAGCCAAGCCCAACGAGGGACCGGGGAGCTGTTTTTT. This codes for CASSQAQRGTGELFF.

The chain uses TRBV6-2 or TRBV6-3 and TRBJ2-2; TRBD1 aligns across 9 bases. J gave up 1 base and V 4 bases, and 13 bases lay outside the gene matches. Germline CDR1 MNHEY, CDR2 SVGEGT. The CDR3 totals 19 residues. In nucleotides, the CDR3 is TGTGCCAGCAGTTTTCCGGGACAGGGCATCCCGAAGAACACCGGGGAGCTGTTTTTT. Residues: CASSFPGQGIPKNTGELFF.

V usage is TRBV5-8 and J usage is TRBJ2-5; D uncertain. V gave up 7 bases and J gave up 4 bases, with 14 bases separating them. The germline gives CDR1 SGHTS, CDR2 YDEGEE. CDR3 length: 13 amino acids. CDR3 residues: CASGAGVPETQYF. The CDR3 region has the DNA TGTGCCAGCGGAGCTGGGGTTCCAGAGACCCAGTACTTC.

V gene TRBV15 combines with J gene TRBJ2-1; 8 bases align to TRBD2. Germline loops: CDR1 LNHNV, CDR2 YYDKDF (reference sequence). Trimming took 0 bases from V and 10 from J; bases not matched to a gene: 5. CDR3 length equals 14 residues. This CDR3 reads CATSRERGGREQFF. The CDR3 region has the DNA TGTGCCACCAGCAGAGAACGGGGGGGCCGCGAGCAGTTCTTC.

The CDR3, as DNA: TGTGCCAGCAGGACAGGGAGCGACACCGGGGAGCTGTTTTTT. This encodes CASRTGSDTGELFF. This sequence joins TRBV3-1 and TRBJ2-2, with 7 bases that match TRBD1. The CDR3 is 14 residues long. Germline V gene sequence: CDR1 LGHDT, CDR2 YNNKEL (reference sequence). The trim removed 6 bases at V and 3 bases at J, leaving 4 bases unmatched.

The rearrangement uses TRBV12-3 or TRBV12-4 and TRBJ1-2; 7 nucleotides match TRBD1. The V and J ends lost 6 bases and 2 bases, in that order; junction bases with no gene match: 3. The CDR3 extends over 13 amino acids. The CDR3 reads CASRETGNYGYTF. DNA for the CDR3: TGTGCCAGCAGGGAGACAGGGAACTATGGCTACACCTTC.